What follows is one T cell receptor beta chain and its context. This clonotype occurred once. It has no known antigen specificity. A junction end diverges from the germline sequence, so it may reflect a read error. Libraries of naive CD8 T cells were generated from roughly 20,000 to 1,000,000 sorted cells, with 10%, 30% or 50% of the purified RNA used. On a BD FACSAria II, naive CD8 T cells were FACS-sorted as CD8+CD4-CCR7+CD45RA+ and collected into RLT Plus buffer. To test detection sensitivity, Jurkat RNA equivalent to more than eight TCR copies was spiked into samples of roughly 18,000-1,100,000 naive CD8 T cells. CD8 T cells were enriched using RosetteSep CD8+ T Cell Enrichment Cocktail and Ficoll-Paque, and the enriched cells then underwent ACK red cell lysis. This sample was taken from a study of molecular identifiers for immune sequencing clone quantification (dated by TCRdb to the late 2010s). Background on the whole study: In a replicate experiment, RNA from roughly 20,000 or 100,000 naive CD8 T cells was split into five aliquots, four of which were sequenced. CD8 T cells were used in a methods study to benchmark molecular-identifier clustering-based TCR repertoire sequencing (MIDCIRS) and TCR RNA copy counting.

The protocol used for the library was PCR. The sample was run on an Illumina HiSeq 4000. Bulk TCR libraries were prepared as previously described, using TCR primers listed in Table S5. Purification of total RNA was performed with the Qiagen AllPrep DNA/RNA kit. Reads from multiple sequencing runs of the same library were pooled before analysis. Concerning the study's data processing: Reads were retained only if an exact TCR constant sequence was present, and the retained reads were trimmed to 150 nt and grouped according to their 12-nt molecular barcodes. Within each barcode group, reads were sub-clustered at a 15% Levenshtein threshold, and quality-weighted consensus sequences were built per RNA molecule. Non-functional sequences were discarded, and so were lower-count sequences lying one edit away from another sequence. On the basis of fitting two negative binomial distributions, barcode sub-clusters with fewer than 20% of the maximum read count were discarded. Starting from the raw public reads, TCRdb applied fastp trimming at Q25, assembled clones with MiXCR and retained in-frame beta chains. Each entry merges the rows of one CDR3 protein and shows their most common DNA and genes. What appears here as the V and J calls and clone size reflects TCRdb's work, not the paper's. A total of about 510,000 distinct CDR3 sequences appear in this sample, around a fifth of them only once. Of the sample, 0.7% to 1% falls within the top ten clones.

The research as a whole found: Highly expanded clone sizes could be underestimated if identical TCR molecules share a barcode. When barcode sub-clustering was left out, chimeric consensus sequences inflated TCR diversity, with chimeras reaching as high as 47%. Spiked-in Jurkat TCR RNA equivalent to a single cell was reported to be detectable even among approximately 1 million naive CD8 T cells. Modeling gave about 3 recovered TCR RNA copies per cell versus 8 to 10 by digital PCR, implying approximately 30% capture efficiency. In CMV-specific effector cells, clones with more than 20 RNA copies contained over 98% of molecules, whereas in naive cells such clones contained under 1% of molecules. Spiked-in Jurkat TCR RNA (approximately 10 copies' worth), which is not part of the donor repertoire, was contained in the naive libraries.

Source material: naive CD8+ T cells from blood, with Jurkat cell RNA spiked in. What the cell subset or site label conveys for this sample: FACS-sorted CD8+CD4-CCR7+CD45RA+ naive T cells. The clonotype originates from a human donor in good health. Some libraries in this study had Jurkat cell RNA spiked in.

The nucleotides are TGTGCCAGCAGCTCCATAGCGGCATACTACAATGGGCAGTTCTTC. The translation is CASSSIAAYYNGQFF. The chain uses TRBV7-9 and TRBJ2-1; TRBD2 is perhaps the D gene, given 6 matching bases. From the cysteine through the phenylalanine, the CDR3 covers 15 amino acids. Here the CDR3 DNA is all that survives: 45 bases in frame from base 1. Taken from the germline V gene (reference sequence), the CDR1 and CDR2 loops are SEHNR and FQNEAQ.